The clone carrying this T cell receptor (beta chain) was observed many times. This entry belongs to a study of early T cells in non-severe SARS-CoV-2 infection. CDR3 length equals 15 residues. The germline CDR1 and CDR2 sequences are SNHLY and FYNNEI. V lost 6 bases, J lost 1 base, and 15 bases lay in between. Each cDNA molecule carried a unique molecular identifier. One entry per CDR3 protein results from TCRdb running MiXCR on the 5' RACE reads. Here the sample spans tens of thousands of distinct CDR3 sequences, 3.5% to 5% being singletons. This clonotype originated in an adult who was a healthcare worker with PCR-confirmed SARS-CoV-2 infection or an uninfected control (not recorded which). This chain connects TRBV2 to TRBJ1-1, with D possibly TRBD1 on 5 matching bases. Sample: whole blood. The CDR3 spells CASRGWTGGNTEAFF. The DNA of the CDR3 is TGTGCCAGCAGGGGATGGACCGGGGGGAACACTGAAGCTTTCTTT. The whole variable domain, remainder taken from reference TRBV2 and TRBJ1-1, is EPEVTQTPSHQVTQMGQEVILRCVPISNHLYFYWYRQILGQKVEFLVSFYNNEISEKSEIFDDQFSVERPDGSNFTLKIRSTKLEDSAMYFCASRGWTGGNTEAFFGQGTRLTVV.